This T cell receptor beta chain was sequenced for a study of cytomegalovirus exposure and HLA in healthy donors (dated by TCRdb to the late 2010s). Notes on the research overall: In an earlier analysis of under 750 of the donors, 276 Gb of sequence data and some 100 million unique TCR beta sequences from about 180 million T cells were reported. In a later analysis, previously published TCR beta repertoires from 550 to 700 donors were re-analyzed and high-resolution HLA genotyping was added so that TCR occurrence patterns could be studied. All discovery cohort repertoires had been generated using a single sequencing platform. An earlier analysis of about 620 of the donors applied high-throughput TCR beta sequencing to assess whether each TCR beta V gene segment acted as functional or pseudogenic. The study aimed to test whether signatures of past pathogen exposure could be identified by cataloging public T cell receptors. An early release that covered fewer than 750 HLA-typed donors contained approximately 300 gigabases of sequencing data and tens of millions of unique TCR sequences. The later analysis used no new phenotypic data to find candidate immune exposures, relying instead on TCR beta sequences and their occurrence across donors. Roughly 5 DR-DQ haplotypes were treated as single units for association and clustering because of strong linkage in the cohort. To predict cytomegalovirus infection status, the study combined high-throughput TCR immunosequencing, statistical association of individual TCRs with disease status, and machine learning. Genome-wide SNP genotypes for about 65% of the 666 donors were used in a later genetic analysis, which treated that subset as a discovery cohort. The T cell repertoires of some 700 subjects were profiled by immunosequencing and related to cytomegalovirus serostatus. Donor age, sex, ethnicity and CMV serostatus were compiled alongside the repertoire data. A separate validation cohort of 100 to 150 different subjects was used in addition to the roughly 620-subject first cohort. Class I and class II HLA loci were covered by the typing at four-digit resolution. On average, around 230,000 unique TCR beta nucleotide sequences were sequenced per donor among 398 genotyped donors of the cohort, with about 19% of those sequences being non-productive. The genetic ancestry cluster associated with self-reported Caucasian donors included 81% of the 300 to 400 genotyped donors. The number of donors typed differed by locus, with roughly 620-640 for A, B, C, DRB1 and DQB1, more than 500 for DQA1, under 610 for DPA1, and 472 for DPB1. The research as a whole found: Across donors, most TCR sequences were observed very rarely, whereas some public TCRs were present in many individuals. In a later analysis, TCR association rates were found to vary across HLA loci, with the most associated TCRs seen for DRB1 alleles and the fewest for HLA-C alleles. For the cohort, immune exposure information was limited to CMV serostatus. In a later analysis, some 17,000 TCR beta sequences were associated with specific HLA alleles at a false discovery rate of 0.05. According to the authors, the approach could potentially be generalized to other disease states and immunological phenotypes. A few of the identified cytomegalovirus-associated TCR beta chains were confirmed in vitro to be specific for cytomegalovirus antigens. Some IMGT-functional V segments, including TRBV6-2 and TRBV6-3, could not be distinguished by the 87-base-pair reads and were therefore excluded. V-gene and J-gene trimming of TCR beta chains was associated with a missense DCLRE1C variant in a later genetic analysis, and the association was replicated in an independent cohort. A total of 164 TCR beta chains were listed by the study as associated with cytomegalovirus. A later analysis found that most CMV-associated TCR beta chains appeared HLA-restricted, with HLA associations seemingly driven largely by CMV exposure. Sequencing depth was assumed to be roughly uniform across donors in the presence/absence analyses, though that assumption may not hold. Compared with equally common non-associated chains, HLA-associated TCR beta chains in a later analysis were more clonally expanded and had lower generation probabilities. Correlated functional status among segregating V segments might be attributable to linkage disequilibrium, but an unknown experimental factor could not be ruled out. A further reported finding was that TCR beta sequences accurately predicted the HLA-A and HLA-B alleles for most subjects in the first cohort. Because HLA typing was missing for some donors at each locus, association tests included only the typed subset. According to a later genetic analysis, donors in an Asian-associated ancestry cluster had fewer N-insertions in productive TCRs than the roughly 660-donor mean. A cluster of highly shared sequence variants was judged likely to be a technical artifact of the sequencing pipeline. The earlier analysis of fewer than 750 of the donors excluded over 15 rarely observed V segments, including chromosome 9 orphons, because counts were too low. This cohort had only TCR beta chains sequenced, and the lack of alpha or paired-chain data limited which features could be detected. Several of the top co-occurrence clusters appeared to be linked to parvovirus B19, influenza, CMV and Epstein-Barr virus, according to a later analysis. In both the original and validation cohorts, the classifier was reported to diagnose cytomegalovirus status with high specificity and sensitivity. In an earlier analysis of more than 450 of the donors, most TCR beta V segments were observed in productive rearrangements about 87% or about 30% of the time, broadly matching IMGT annotations. Strong co-occurrence of HLA alleles, especially DR and DQ, made assigning TCR associations to individual alleles difficult.

Comments on this clone: Its antigen is currently not known. No per-base quality is available; no much larger clone lies one base away.

After removal of 5 bases from V and 8 bases from J, the junction retains 4 bases not matched to a gene. The germline V gene sets CDR1 to SGHTA and CDR2 to FQGTGA. From its cysteine to its phenylalanine, the CDR3 spans 14 amino acids. The retained sequence is limited to the CDR3, 42 bases, with the frame set at the first base. The cohort was made up of approximately 700 healthy bone marrow donors. At the time of sampling, all cohort members were nominally healthy, though unrecorded immune exposures were likely present. The donor tested CMV seropositive, placing the donor among the 289 seropositive members of the cohort. A peripheral blood sample was provided by each donor, and peripheral blood mononuclear cells were used for TCR beta sequencing. Genomic DNA extraction from the blood cell samples was performed with the Qiagen DNeasy Blood Extraction Kit. Library generation was performed with the immunoSEQ multiplex PCR assay. A mixture of 60 forward primers for TCR Vbeta segments and 13 reverse primers for TCR Jbeta segments was used in the multiplex PCR. The CDR3 region of rearranged TCR beta genes was amplified from genomic DNA with a multiplex PCR assay. The amplified TCR beta libraries were sequenced on the Illumina HiSeq System as 87-base-pair reads. Per the authors' processing: A later analysis tallied 75 million to 85 million unique TCR beta chains across the 650 to 750 repertoires, and some 10 million of those chains were shared by two or more donors. A nearest-neighbor algorithm error-corrected the raw reads and collapsed the reads into unique sequences, merging closely related sequences to remove PCR and sequencing errors. CDR3 sequences were aligned to IMGT reference sequences to assign V, D and J gene segments. Each retained sequence needed at least a six-nucleotide match to both a V gene segment and a J gene segment. A rearrangement was called productive if the CDR3 had no stop codons and remained in frame with V and J, and every other rearrangement was called non-productive. Following IMGT convention, CDR3 was defined as the stretch from the second conserved V-encoded cysteine to the conserved J-encoded phenylalanine. The earlier analysis of roughly 590 of the donors excluded any sequence lacking an unambiguous match to a single V gene segment. In an earlier analysis of a few hundred of the donors, V segments were called functional above 56.7% productive rearrangements and were called segregating when the between-donor standard deviation exceeded 5%. To diagnose cytomegalovirus status from the catalog of TCR beta chain sequences, a statistical classification framework was built. A later analysis assigned V and J genes by comparing TCR nucleotide sequences with IMGT/GENE-DB human TR gene sequences. In a later analysis, CDR3 sequences and most-parsimonious VDJ recombination scenarios were assigned using the TCRdist pipeline. In a later analysis, each TCR beta chain was defined by its CDR3 amino acid sequence together with its V-gene family, and reads without a unique V-gene family were excluded. As a way to deal with suspected cross-contamination and a sequencing artifact, a later analysis dropped 500 to 700 nucleotide sequences that were highly shared and had low generation probability. For each public chain, a later analysis derived a clonal expansion index from normalized ranks of inferred template counts within each repertoire. In a later analysis, generation probabilities were computed using a VDJ recombination model fitted to out-of-frame rearrangements, and the results were checked against IGoR. Hypergeometric tests were used in a later analysis to score TCR-TCR, TCR-HLA and TCR-CMV co-occurrence, with a repertoire-size bias correction applied to the TCR pairs. A later analysis estimated false discovery rates by permuting HLA or CMV assignments 20 times. In a later analysis, co-occurring TCRs were grouped with DBSCAN, and TCRdist sequence similarity was added when clustering was performed within HLA-allele-positive subsets. Repertoires with fewer than 30,000 or more than 120,000 public chains were left out of co-occurrence clustering, as were about 5 repertoires with anomalous nucleotide sharing. TCRdb re-hosts the immuneACCESS table, in-frame sequences only. Its copies lack some clones; in the studies checked, an unresolved V gene accounts for under half of them, and the cause for the rest is not known. V and J calls plus clone size are reproduced from that table; the DNA served to infer D and trimming. This sample has 160,000 or so clones in its table, and approximately 84% of those were observed once. Around 6.9% of the sample goes to the ten largest clones.

The sample consisted of PBMCs. The sequence came from a male donor in good health and CMV-seropositive. The V gene is TRBV7-3 and the J gene is TRBJ1-4; a stretch of 11 junction bases matches TRBD1. CDR3 loop: CASSTGTGGEKLFF. The bases are TGTGCCAGCAGCACCGGGACAGGGGGGGAAAAACTGTTTTTT.